The entry that follows covers one T cell receptor beta chain sequence. Its antigen remains unknown. The data were obtained in a study of early T cells in non-severe SARS-CoV-2 infection. Study-level findings and limits: Matching with VDJdb favored anti-spike CD8 responses (missing private and CD4 specificities).

Attachment of unique molecular identifiers to individual cDNA molecules was performed. Using its own MiXCR run on the 5' RACE reads, TCRdb lists one record per CDR3 protein. Among about 33,000 distinct CDR3 sequences listed, 5.5% to 8% were seen once. Germline-derived CDR1 and CDR2 are SGHTA and FQGNSA. This CDR3 region has 12 residues. V shed 5 bases and J shed 9 bases, with 11 bases lying between them. The material sequenced was whole blood. The origin of this receptor is an adult who was a healthcare worker with PCR-confirmed SARS-CoV-2 infection or an uninfected control (not recorded which). The J gene is TRBJ2-1, the V gene TRBV7-2; D is unresolved. The CDR3 DNA is TGTGCCAGCAGCCCCCCTTTGCCTGAGCAGTTCTTC. This encodes CASSPPLPEQFF.